This paragraph reports one TCR beta chain. No antigen is known for it. This entry comes from a study of shared clonotypes between healthy human individuals. Findings and caveats of the study: Read depth was anticipated to influence clonotype sharing among donors.

Using immunoSEQ multiplex PCR, the repertoire was profiled, and TCRdb retains in-frame clones only, with some absent. The sample has roughly 1,500,000 clones, approximately 98.5% seen once. This TCR was recovered from a man aged 25-45 years in good health. Material for sequencing was naive CD4+ T cells sorted from blood. Subset described: CD45RA+ positively selected.

The CDR3 nucleotides are TGTGCCAGCAGTCTAGGCAGCTATAATGAAAAACTGTTTTTT. Protein product: CASSLGSYNEKLFF. The chain links TRBV2 to TRBJ1-4; D not resolved. The CDR3 is made up of 14 amino acids. Germline values: CDR1 SNHLY, CDR2 FYNNEI. The ends were cut back, 5 bases at V and 4 bases at J, with 11 bases in the middle.